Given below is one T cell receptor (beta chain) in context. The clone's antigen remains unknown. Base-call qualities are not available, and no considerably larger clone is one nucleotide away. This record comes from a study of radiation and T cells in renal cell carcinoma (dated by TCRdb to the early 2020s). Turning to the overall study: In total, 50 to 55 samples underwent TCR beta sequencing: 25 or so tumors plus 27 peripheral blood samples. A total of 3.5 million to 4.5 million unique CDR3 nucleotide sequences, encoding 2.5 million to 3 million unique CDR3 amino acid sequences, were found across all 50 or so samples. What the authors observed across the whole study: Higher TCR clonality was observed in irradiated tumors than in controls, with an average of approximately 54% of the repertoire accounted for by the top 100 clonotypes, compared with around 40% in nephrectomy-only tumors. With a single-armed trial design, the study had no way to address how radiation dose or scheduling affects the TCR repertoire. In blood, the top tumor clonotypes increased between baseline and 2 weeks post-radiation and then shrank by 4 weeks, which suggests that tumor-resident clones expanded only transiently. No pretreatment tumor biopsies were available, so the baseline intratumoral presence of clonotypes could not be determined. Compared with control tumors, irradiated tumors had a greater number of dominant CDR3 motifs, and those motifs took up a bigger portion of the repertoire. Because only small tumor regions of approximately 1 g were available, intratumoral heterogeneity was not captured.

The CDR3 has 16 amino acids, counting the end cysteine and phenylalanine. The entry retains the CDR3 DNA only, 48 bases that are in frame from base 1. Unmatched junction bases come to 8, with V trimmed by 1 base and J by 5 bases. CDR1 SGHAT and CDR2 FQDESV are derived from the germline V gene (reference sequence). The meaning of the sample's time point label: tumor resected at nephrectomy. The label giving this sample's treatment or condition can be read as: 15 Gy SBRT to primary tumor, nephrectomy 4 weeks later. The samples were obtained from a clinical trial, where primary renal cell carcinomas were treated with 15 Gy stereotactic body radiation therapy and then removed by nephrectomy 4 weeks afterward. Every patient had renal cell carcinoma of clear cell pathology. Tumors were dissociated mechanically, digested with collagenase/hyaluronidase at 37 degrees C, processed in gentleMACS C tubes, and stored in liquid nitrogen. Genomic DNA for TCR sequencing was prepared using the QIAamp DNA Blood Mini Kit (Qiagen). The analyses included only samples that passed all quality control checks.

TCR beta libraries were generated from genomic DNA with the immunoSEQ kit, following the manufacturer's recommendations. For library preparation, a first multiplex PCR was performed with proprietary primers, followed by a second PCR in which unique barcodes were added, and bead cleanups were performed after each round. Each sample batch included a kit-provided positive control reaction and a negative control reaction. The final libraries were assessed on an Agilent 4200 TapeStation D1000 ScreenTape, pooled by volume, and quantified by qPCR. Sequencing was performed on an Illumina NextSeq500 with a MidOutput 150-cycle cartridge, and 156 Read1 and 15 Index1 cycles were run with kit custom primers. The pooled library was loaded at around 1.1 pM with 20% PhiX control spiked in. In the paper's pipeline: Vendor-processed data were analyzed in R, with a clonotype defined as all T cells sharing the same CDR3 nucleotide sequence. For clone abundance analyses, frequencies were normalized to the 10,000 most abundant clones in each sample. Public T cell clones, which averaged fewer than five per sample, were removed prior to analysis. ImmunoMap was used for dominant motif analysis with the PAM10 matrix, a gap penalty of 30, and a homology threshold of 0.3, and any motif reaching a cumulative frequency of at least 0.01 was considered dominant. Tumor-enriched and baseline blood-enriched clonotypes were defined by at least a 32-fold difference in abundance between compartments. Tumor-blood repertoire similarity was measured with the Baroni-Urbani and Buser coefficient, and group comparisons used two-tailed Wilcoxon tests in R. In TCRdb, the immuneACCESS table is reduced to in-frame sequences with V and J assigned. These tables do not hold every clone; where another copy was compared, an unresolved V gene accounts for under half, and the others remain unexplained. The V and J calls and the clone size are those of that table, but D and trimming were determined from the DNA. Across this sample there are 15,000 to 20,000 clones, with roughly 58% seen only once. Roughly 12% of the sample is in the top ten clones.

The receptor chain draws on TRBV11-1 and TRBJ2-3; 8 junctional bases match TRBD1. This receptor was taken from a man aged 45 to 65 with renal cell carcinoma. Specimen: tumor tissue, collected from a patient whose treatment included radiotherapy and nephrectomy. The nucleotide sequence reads TGTGCCAGCAGCTTAGGTTGGACAGGGAGTCAAGATACGCAGTATTTT. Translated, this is CASSLGWTGSQDTQYF.